One sample yielded the 30 T cell receptor beta chains listed below, sequenced in a study of cytomegalovirus exposure and HLA in healthy donors. The PCR contained 60 Vbeta and 13 Jbeta primers. Profiling relied on immunoSEQ multiplex PCR, and the TCRdb table lists in-frame clones only, not all of them. The sample shows 100,000 to 150,000 clones, more than 70% of them seen only once. Input material: PBMCs. The receptors were sampled from a man aged 50-60 years in good health and CMV-seronegative.

The gene calls are TRBV28 and TRBJ2-7; 10 bases agree with TRBD1. This CDR3 has 15 amino acids. CDR1 is MDHEN, CDR2 SYDVKM, per germline. V trimming: 6 bases; J trimming: 5 bases; junction bases outside the gene matches: 10. In DNA form, the CDR3 reads TGTGCCAGCAGACCTAGAGGACAGGGGGGCGACGAGCAGTACTTC. It translates to CASRPRGQGGDEQYF.

This chain joins TRBV18 and TRBJ2-7; possibly TRBD1 for D (6 bases). Germline V gene sequence: CDR1 KGHSH, CDR2 LQKENI. V was clipped by 4 bases and J by 6 bases, with 19 bases between them. The CDR3 extends over 15 amino acids. The CDR3 loop reads CASSHLGDTGREQYF. DNA of the CDR3: TGTGCCAGCTCACATTTGGGGGACACTGGGCGCGAGCAGTACTTC. The variable domain in full, completed from reference TRBV18 and TRBJ2-7, reads NAGVMQNPRHLVRRRGQEARLRCSPMKGHSHVYWYRQLPEEGLKFMVYLQKENIIDESGMPKERFSAEFPKEGPSILRIQQVVRGDSAAYFCASSHLGDTGREQYFGPGTRLTVT.

This clone showed up just a few times. The V gene is TRBV7-3, the J gene TRBJ1-2; 7 positions agree with TRBD1. This CDR3 is 16 amino acids long. Germline V gene sequence: CDR1 SGHTA, CDR2 FQGTGA. With 5 bases clipped from V and 0 bases from J, the junction kept 9 bases outside the gene matches. The CDR3 DNA reads as TGTGCCAGCAGCGCGCGACAGGGAAGAACTAACTATGGCTACACCTTC. Its translation: CASSARQGRTNYGYTF.

Only one count was recorded for this clone. This rearrangement joins TRBV5-1 to TRBJ2-1; 10 bases map to TRBD2. Germline CDR1 reads SGHRS; CDR2 reads YFSETQ. Trimming removed 0 bases from V and 7 bases from J; junction bases left unmatched: 4. The CDR3 consists of 15 residues. The CDR3 sequence: CASSLDLAGVNEQFF. The CDR3, as DNA: TGCGCCAGCAGCTTGGACCTAGCGGGAGTAAATGAGCAGTTCTTC.

The chain combines TRBV28 with TRBJ1-1, with no clear D. Trimming removed 3 bases at V and 1 base at J, with 6 bases between. Germline V lookup: CDR1 MDHEN, CDR2 SYDVKM. CDR3 size: 13 residues. CDR3: CASSFWQNTEAFF. DNA of the CDR3: TGTGCCAGCAGTTTTTGGCAGAACACTGAAGCTTTCTTT.

The gene calls are TRBV5-8 and TRBJ2-7; D call uncertain. V dropped 2 bases and J dropped 3 bases, with 6 bases sitting between them. The CDR3 loop spans 12 amino acids. CDR1 and CDR2 from the germline V gene are SGHTS and YDEGEE. CDR3 bases: TGTGCCAGCAGCTTTTCAGGCTACGAGCAGTACTTC. Its translation is CASSFSGYEQYF.

This chain connects TRBV6-4 to TRBJ1-6; D is ambiguous. Trimming left V 3 bases short and J 8 bases short, with 11 bases between. Germline CDR1 MRHNA, CDR2 SNTAGT. The CDR3 covers 14 residues. The CDR3 DNA reads as TGTGCCAGCAGTGAGACACGGGGAGATTCACCCCTCCACTTT. As protein: CASSETRGDSPLHF.

The chain is built from TRBV9 and TRBJ1-2; 8 bases line up with TRBD1. The V gene's germline CDR1 is SGDLS and CDR2 YYNGEE. There are 15 residues in the CDR3. The junction had 4 bases not matched to a gene; V was cut back by 0 bases and J by 3 bases. CDR3: CASSVAGQGDYGYTF. The CDR3 nucleotides are TGTGCCAGCAGCGTAGCAGGACAGGGTGACTATGGCTACACCTTC.

There are a few counts of this clone. The V call is TRBV10-3, the J call TRBJ2-7; perhaps TRBD2 as D (6 bases). This CDR3 has 14 amino acids. Per the germline V gene, CDR1 is ENHRY and CDR2 is SYGVKD. The germline V and J ends were trimmed by 6 bases and 5 bases, with 17 bases remaining between them. The CDR3 reads CAIRPGTSFDEQYF. The CDR3 nucleotides read TGTGCCATCAGGCCCGGAACTAGCTTTGACGAGCAGTACTTC.

This clone appeared a few times. DNA for the CDR3: TGTGCCAGCAGCGTAGTTTCGGGAGGGCCAGATGAGCAGTTCTTC. It translates to CASSVVSGGPDEQFF. The chain recombines TRBV9 with TRBJ2-1; 8 nucleotides align to TRBD2. The germline CDR1 and CDR2 sequences are SGDLS and YYNGEE. CDR3 length: 15 residues. The junction had 7 bases not matched to a gene; V was cut back by 0 bases and J by 8 bases.

J is TRBJ2-2 and V is TRBV14; D remains ambiguous. The CDR3 extends over 13 amino acids. Germline V lookup: CDR1 SGHDN, CDR2 FVKESK. Trimming left V 1 base short and J 7 bases short, with 7 bases between. CDR3 bases: TGTGCCAGCAGCCAAGTTGCAGTCGGGGAGCTGTTTTTT. This gives the protein CASSQVAVGELFF.

The V and J genes are TRBV5-4 and TRBJ2-6; tentative D call: TRBD2 (5 bases). Trimming removed 4 bases at V and 3 bases at J, with 14 bases between. The CDR3 contains 16 residues. The germline gives CDR1 SGHNT, CDR2 YYREEE (reference sequence). The CDR3 here is CASSPLIAGGANVLTF. CDR3 DNA sequence: TGTGCCAGCAGCCCCCTGATTGCGGGTGGGGCCAACGTCCTGACTTTC.

The chain is built from TRBV7-3 and TRBJ1-2, with D possibly being TRBD1 (6 bases). The germline V gene encodes CDR1 SGHTA and CDR2 FQGTGA. CDR3 length: 15 amino acids. Trimming removed 2 bases at V and 8 bases at J, with 18 bases between. CDR3 region: CASSLGGEGGQGYTF. The DNA of the CDR3 is TGTGCCAGCAGCTTAGGCGGTGAGGGGGGGCAAGGCTACACCTTC. The full variable domain, rest sourced from reference TRBV7-3 and TRBJ1-2, is GAGVSQTPSNKVTEKGKYVELRCDPISGHTALYWYRQSLGQGPEFLIYFQGTGAADDSGLPNDRFFAVRPEGSVSTLKIQRTERGDSAVYLCASSLGGEGGQGYTFGSGTRLTVV.

The rearrangement joins TRBV7-2 to TRBJ2-7, with 8 bases that match TRBD1. The CDR3 runs 14 residues. Trimming removed 3 bases from V and 6 bases from J; junction bases left unmatched: 7. Germline V gene lookup returns CDR1 SGHTA and CDR2 FQGNSA. The CDR3 loop is CASSFKSGGTEQYF. The CDR3 DNA sequence: TGTGCCAGCAGCTTCAAATCAGGGGGCACCGAGCAGTACTTC.

The V gene is TRBV7-6, the J gene TRBJ2-2; 11 nucleotides align to TRBD2. This CDR3 contains 16 residues. Trimming at V came to 4 bases and at J to 4 bases, leaving 5 bases not matched to a gene. CDR1 and CDR2 from the germline V gene are SGHVS and FNYEAQ. The CDR3 reads CASSSSGLAGTGELFF. CDR3 sequence (DNA): TGTGCCAGCAGCTCCTCAGGACTAGCGGGCACCGGGGAGCTGTTTTTT.

The chain combines TRBV7-8 with TRBJ1-2; TRBD1 matches at 9 bases. The V gene end was trimmed by 5 bases and the J gene end by 8 bases; junction bases not matched to a gene: 12. The CDR3 is 15 residues long. Germline V gives CDR1 SGHVS, CDR2 FQNEAQ. This CDR3 reads CASSLTGQGVLGYTF. For the CDR3, the DNA is TGTGCCAGCAGCCTCACGGGACAGGGTGTACTAGGCTACACCTTC.

The gene calls are TRBV5-4 and TRBJ2-7; 9 bases are a match to TRBD2. After removal of 0 bases from V and 3 bases from J, the junction contained 4 bases not matched to a gene. Germline V gene lookup returns CDR1 SGHNT and CDR2 YYREEE (reference sequence). The CDR3 has 15 amino acids. The CDR3 region is CASSLESSGNYEQYF. DNA of the CDR3: TGTGCCAGCAGCTTGGAGTCTAGCGGGAACTACGAGCAGTACTTC. Full variable domain (outside the CDR3, taken from reference TRBV5-4 and TRBJ2-7): ETGVTQSPTHLIKTRGQQVTLRCSSQSGHNTVSWYQQALGQGPQFIFQYYREEENGRGNFPPRFSGLQFPNYSSELNVNALELDDSALYLCASSLESSGNYEQYFGPGTRLTVT.

This chain uses TRBV5-6 with TRBJ2-5; TRBD1 matches at 7 bases. The DNA end lines up better with TRBJ2-7; the J call may be wrong. The CDR3 runs to 14 residues. Germline CDR1 SGHDT, CDR2 YYEEEE. In DNA form, the CDR3 reads TGTGCCAGCAGCTACGGGACAGCGAGCTCCGAGCAGTACTTC. Amino acid sequence: CASSYGTASSEQYF.

This clone has just a few counts. The chain carries TRBV5-1 and TRBJ1-5, with TRBD1 identical over 7 bases. CDR3 size: 14 residues. Per germline, CDR1 SGHRS and CDR2 YFSETQ. Losses at the gene ends were 0 bases for V and 4 bases for J; bases not matched to a gene: 1. In nucleotides, the CDR3 is TGCGCCAGCAGCTTGGGGGACAGAAATCAGCCCCAGCATTTT. It encodes CASSLGDRNQPQHF.

This clone came up once. The chain links TRBV6-5 to TRBJ2-7, with unresolved D. This CDR3 comprises 14 residues. Trimming took off 0 bases at V and 9 bases at J, with 15 bases between the two ends. CDR1 is MNHEY and CDR2 is SVGAGI in the germline V gene. CDR3 nucleotide sequence: TGTGCCAGCAGTTACTCGAAAACGGTGGCGGTGCAGTACTTC. Its protein is CASSYSKTVAVQYF.

The rearrangement uses TRBV7-2 and TRBJ2-3, with 10 bases lining up with TRBD2. V shed 1 base and J 2 bases; nucleotides not matched to a gene: 3. CDR1 and CDR2 (germline): SGHTA, FQGNSA. There are 16 residues in the CDR3. The CDR3 sequence: CASSLVAGGLTDTQYF. In nucleotides, the CDR3 is TGTGCCAGCAGCTTAGTAGCGGGGGGTCTCACAGATACGCAGTATTTT. Complete variable domain (other parts from reference TRBV7-2 and TRBJ2-3): GAGVSQSPSNKVTEKGKDVELRCDPISGHTALYWYRQSLGQGLEFLIYFQGNSAPDKSGLPSDRFSAERTGGSVSTLTIQRTQQEDSAVYLCASSLVAGGLTDTQYFGPGTRLTVL.

This clone was counted between two and nine times. The chain recombines TRBV2 with TRBJ1-5, with D possibly matching TRBD1 (5 bases). The V gene lost 5 bases and the J gene lost 0 bases, with 11 bases spanning the gap. Germline CDR1 reads SNHLY; CDR2 reads FYNNEI. The CDR3 is 15 amino acids. In DNA, the CDR3 is TGTGCCAGCAGTCGGCAGGGCATTAGCAATCAGCCCCAGCATTTT. It translates to CASSRQGISNQPQHF. The full variable domain, in which reference TRBV2 and TRBJ1-5 provide the parts outside the CDR3, is EPEVTQTPSHQVTQMGQEVILRCVPISNHLYFYWYRQILGQKVEFLVSFYNNEISEKSEIFDDQFSVERPDGSNFTLKIRSTKLEDSAMYFCASSRQGISNQPQHFGDGTRLSIL.

This chain uses TRBV4-3 with TRBJ2-2, with 7 bases fitting TRBD1. The CDR3 has 16 amino acids. J lost 5 bases, V lost 3 bases, and 9 bases had no gene match. The germline CDR1 and CDR2 sequences are LGHNA and YSLEER. CDR3 nucleotides: TGCGCCAGCAGCCATTCTACAGGGGTGTCAACCGGGGAGCTGTTTTTT. Amino acid sequence: CASSHSTGVSTGELFF.

J is TRBJ2-7 and V is TRBV6-5; 11 positions agree with TRBD1. The CDR3 is made up of 15 amino acids. The germline CDR1 and CDR2 sequences are MNHEY and SVGAGI. With V trimmed by 6 bases and J by 4 bases, 8 bases remained unmatched. The CDR3, as DNA: TGTGCCAGCAGGTGGGGACAGGGGGGGTTTTACGAGCAGTACTTC. It encodes CASRWGQGGFYEQYF.

V usage is TRBV2 and J usage is TRBJ1-4; D unclear. Trimming shortened V by 6 bases and J by 6 bases, and 14 bases separated the two germline ends. The CDR3 totals 14 residues. Germline CDR1 is SNHLY and CDR2 is FYNNEI. The CDR3 nucleotides are TGTGCCAGCAGCGGCAGCGGATCTGATGAAAAACTGTTTTTT. Its translation is CASSGSGSDEKLFF.

V is TRBV6-6 and J is TRBJ1-1; the D is unclear. The CDR3 runs to 11 residues. V lost 7 bases and J lost 4, with 7 bases in between. CDR1 and CDR2 (germline): MNHNY, SVGAGI (reference sequence). The CDR3 reads CASKGGTEAFF. The DNA of the CDR3 is TGTGCCAGCAAAGGCGGCACTGAAGCTTTCTTT.

In DNA form, the CDR3 reads TGTGCCAGCAGCCCCCGGGACAGGGTTCTCTCTGGGGCCAACGTCCTGACTTTC. It yields the protein CASSPRDRVLSGANVLTF. This chain joins TRBV9 and TRBJ2-6; TRBD1 aligns across 9 bases. CDR3 size: 18 residues. Germline V CDR1 and CDR2: SGDLS, YYNGEE. V trimming: 4 bases; J trimming: 0 bases; junction bases outside the gene matches: 8.

The chain carries TRBV7-2 and TRBJ2-7; D unclear. CDR3 length equals 11 residues. Trimming cost V 6 bases and J 1 base, with 4 bases left between them. CDR1 is SGHTA and CDR2 is FQGNSA in the germline V gene. Here the CDR3 reads CASRSSYEQYF. The DNA of the CDR3 is TGTGCCAGCAGGTCTTCCTACGAGCAGTACTTC.

The J gene is TRBJ1-1, the V gene TRBV5-4; TRBD1 agrees at 10 bases. V shed 3 bases, J shed 6 bases, and the junction held 8 bases outside the gene matches. CDR1 SGHNT and CDR2 YYREEE come from the germline V gene (reference sequence). The CDR3 runs to 15 residues. CDR3 nucleotides: TGTGCCAGCAGCTCGCCGACAGGGGGCATCGCTGAAGCTTTCTTT. Its translation: CASSSPTGGIAEAFF.

This sequence joins TRBV6-6 and TRBJ2-2, with D possibly TRBD1 on 6 matching bases. The CDR3 is 15 residues long. Trimming took 6 bases from V and 0 from J, leaving 11 bases between them. Germline-derived CDR1 and CDR2 are MNHNY and SVGAGI (reference sequence). The CDR3 loop is CASSRRGSNTGELFF. In DNA form, the CDR3 reads TGTGCCAGCAGCAGAAGGGGGTCGAACACCGGGGAGCTGTTTTTT.